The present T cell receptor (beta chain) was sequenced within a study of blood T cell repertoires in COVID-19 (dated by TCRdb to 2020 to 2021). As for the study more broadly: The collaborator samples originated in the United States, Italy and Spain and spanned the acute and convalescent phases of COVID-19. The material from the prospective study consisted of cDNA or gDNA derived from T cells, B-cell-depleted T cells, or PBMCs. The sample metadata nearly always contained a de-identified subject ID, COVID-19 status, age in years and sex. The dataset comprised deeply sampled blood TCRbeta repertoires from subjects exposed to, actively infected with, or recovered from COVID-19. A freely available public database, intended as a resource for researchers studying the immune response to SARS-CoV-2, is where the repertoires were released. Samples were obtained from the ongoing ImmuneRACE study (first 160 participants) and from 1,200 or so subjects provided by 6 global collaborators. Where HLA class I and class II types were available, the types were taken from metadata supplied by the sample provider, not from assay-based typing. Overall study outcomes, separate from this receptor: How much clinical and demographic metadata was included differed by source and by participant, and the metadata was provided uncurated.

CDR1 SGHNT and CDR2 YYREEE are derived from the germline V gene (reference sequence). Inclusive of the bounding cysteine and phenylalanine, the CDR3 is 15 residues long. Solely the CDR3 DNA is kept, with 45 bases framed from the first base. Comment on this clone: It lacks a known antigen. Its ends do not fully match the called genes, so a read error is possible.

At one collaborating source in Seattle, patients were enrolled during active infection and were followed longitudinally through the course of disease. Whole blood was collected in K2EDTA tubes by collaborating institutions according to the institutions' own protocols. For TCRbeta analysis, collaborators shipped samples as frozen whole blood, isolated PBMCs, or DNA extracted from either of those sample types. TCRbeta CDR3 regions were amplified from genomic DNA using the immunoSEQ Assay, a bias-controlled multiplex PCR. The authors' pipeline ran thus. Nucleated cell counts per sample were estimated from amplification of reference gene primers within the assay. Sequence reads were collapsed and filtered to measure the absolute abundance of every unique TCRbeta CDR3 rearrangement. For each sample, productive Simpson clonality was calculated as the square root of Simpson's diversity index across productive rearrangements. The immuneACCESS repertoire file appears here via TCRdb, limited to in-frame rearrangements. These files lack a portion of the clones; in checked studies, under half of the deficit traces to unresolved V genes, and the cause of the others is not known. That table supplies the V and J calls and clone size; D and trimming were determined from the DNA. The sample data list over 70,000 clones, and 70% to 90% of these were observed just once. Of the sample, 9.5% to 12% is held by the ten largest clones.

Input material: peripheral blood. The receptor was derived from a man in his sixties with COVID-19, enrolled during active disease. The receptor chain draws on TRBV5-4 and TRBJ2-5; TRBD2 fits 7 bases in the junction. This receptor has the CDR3 CASRLAGVVQETQYF. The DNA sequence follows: TGTGCCAGCAGATTGGCGGGGGTCGTCCAAGAGACCCAGTACTTC.